This TCR beta chain originates from a study of PD-1 blockade in classical Hodgkin lymphoma. Details on this clone: Its target is unknown.

Study results and limitations: Complete responders entered with baseline diversity on par with newly diagnosed patients, the results showed. Newly diagnosed patients reportedly trailed healthy donors in baseline TCR diversity. Initiation of nivolumab under 1 year after ASCT led to exclusion of patients.

CDR1 and CDR2 (germline): MNHNY, SVGAGI (reference sequence). The CDR3 loop spans 15 amino acids. V was pared by 4 bases and J by 2 bases, with 1 base of the junction left unmatched. The repertoire was sequenced with immunoSEQ multiplex PCR; TCRdb's copy has only in-frame clones and lacks some. Seen here are 30,000 to 40,000 clones, 80% to 95% observed once, and the top ten hold roughly 0.31%. Specified time point: cycle 4 day 1 (C4D1), after 6 weeks of nivolumab. Each of the patients experienced relapse following autologous stem cell transplantation, and their brentuximab vedotin exposure differed. Purification of CD4+ T cells from thawed PBMCs was performed via magnetic negative selection.

This chain joins TRBV6-6 and TRBJ2-7; 14 nucleotides agree with TRBD2. This sequence originates from a human donor with classical Hodgkin lymphoma. The sequences come from CD4+ T cells from blood, collected before the fourth cycle of nivolumab. CDR3 sequence reads: CASSSTSGRAYEQYF. CDR3 nucleotides: TGTGCCAGCAGTTCGACTAGCGGGAGGGCCTACGAGCAGTACTTC.